The 25 T cell receptor beta chains below were found in one sample sequenced in a study of cytomegalovirus exposure and HLA in healthy donors. PCR used 60 Vbeta primers and 13 Jbeta primers. The protocol was immunoSEQ multiplex PCR, while the TCRdb copy is restricted to in-frame clones and leaves out a portion. The profile covers about 140,000 clones, with roughly four fifths appearing a single time and roughly 3.2% taken by the ten largest. Sequences were obtained from PBMCs. These receptors were taken from a man between 18 and 35 years old in good health and CMV-seropositive.

V is TRBV5-1 and J is TRBJ2-7; D is unclear. Per the germline V gene, CDR1 is SGHRS and CDR2 is YFSETQ. V was pared by 4 bases and J by 3 bases, with 14 bases between. The CDR3 has 14 amino acids. The CDR3 region is CASSGAPKIYEQYF. CDR3 DNA: TGCGCCAGCAGCGGAGCCCCCAAGATCTACGAGCAGTACTTC.

The genes are TRBV9 and TRBJ1-3; TRBD1 might be the D (5 bases). This CDR3 contains 14 residues. V lost 2 bases and J 7 bases, leaving 13 bases between the germline ends. Per the germline V gene, CDR1 is SGDLS and CDR2 is YYNGEE. CDR3 sequence: CASSVGSKGNTIYF. Written as DNA, the CDR3 is TGTGCCAGCAGCGTTGGGTCCAAGGGGAACACCATATATTTT.

CDR3 loop: CASSEVPGTAYEQYF. CDR3 coding DNA: TGTGCCAGCAGTGAAGTTCCCGGGACAGCCTACGAGCAGTACTTC. The rearrangement links TRBV6-1 to TRBJ2-5, with TRBD1 identical over 7 bases. The last part of the DNA fits TRBJ2-7 better; the J call may be wrong. The CDR3 has 15 amino acids. Germline CDR1 and CDR2: MNHNS and SASEGT.

This chain connects TRBV5-4 to TRBJ1-1; 7 bases are shared with TRBD1. This CDR3 has 13 amino acids. The junction had 6 bases not matched to a gene; V was cut back by 4 bases and J by 6 bases. Germline lookup yields CDR1 SGHNT and CDR2 YYREEE (reference sequence). CDR3 region: CASSLRRGAEAFF. The DNA for the CDR3 is TGTGCCAGCAGCCTTCGCAGGGGGGCTGAAGCTTTCTTT.

The genes are TRBV7-9 and TRBJ2-5; D might be TRBD1 (6 bases). The J call may be mistaken, given a closer DNA end match to TRBJ2-7. From germline, CDR1 is SEHNR and CDR2 FQNEAQ (reference sequence). This CDR3 has 15 amino acids. In DNA form, the CDR3 reads TGTGCCAGCAGCTTGTGGGGGCAGGAATCCTACGAGCAGTACTTC. Translated, it gives CASSLWGQESYEQYF.

V and J are TRBV28 and TRBJ2-1; TRBD2 aligns across 7 bases. Trimming removed 6 bases from V and 12 bases from J; junction bases left unmatched: 14. CDR1 MDHEN and CDR2 SYDVKM come from the germline V gene. The CDR3 length is 14 residues. The CDR3 DNA reads as TGTGCCAGCAGCCGATCCTCGACTAGCACGGGGCAGTTCTTC. Amino acid sequence: CASSRSSTSTGQFF.

This clone has only one observation. J is TRBJ2-5 and V is TRBV15; TRBD1 matches 7 bases. This CDR3 spans 16 amino acids. The junction had 9 bases not matched to a gene; V was cut back by 5 bases and J by 0 bases. Germline loops: CDR1 LNHNV, CDR2 YYDKDF (reference sequence). The CDR3 here is CATSGLGTANQETQYF. CDR3 in DNA: TGTGCCACCAGCGGACTCGGGACAGCGAACCAAGAGACCCAGTACTTC.

CDR3 nucleotide sequence: TGTGCCAGCAGCGACGGAGTTAATGAAAAACTGTTTTTT. Its protein is CASSDGVNEKLFF. The V gene is TRBV5-8, the J gene TRBJ1-4; D is unresolved. Germline V CDR1 and CDR2: SGHTS, YDEGEE. The length of the CDR3 is 13 residues. The V end was cut by 4 bases, the J end by 4 bases, with 8 bases between.

V usage is TRBV2 and J usage is TRBJ2-1, with 16 bases fitting TRBD2. The ends lost 6 bases at V and 7 bases at J; junction bases unmatched: 9. CDR1 is SNHLY and CDR2 is FYNNEI in the germline V gene. CDR3 size: 17 residues. CDR3 loop: CASRKGLAGGPSNEQFF. In DNA, the CDR3 is TGTGCCAGCAGGAAGGGACTAGCGGGAGGGCCCTCGAATGAGCAGTTCTTC.

Remarks on this clone: The sample contains more than one DNA sequence encoding this CDR3. V and J are TRBV28 and TRBJ2-7; TRBD1 might be the D (5 bases). Trimming removed 8 bases at V and 2 bases at J, with 10 bases between. This CDR3 region has 12 residues. The germline gives CDR1 MDHEN, CDR2 SYDVKM. DNA for the CDR3: TGTGCCAGCGCTGACAGTACCTACGAGCAGTACTTC. Amino acids: CASADSTYEQYF.

The CDR3 reads CASSFSGTRLGNQPQHF. The CDR3 DNA follows: TGTGCCAGCAGTTTCTCCGGGACACGACTGGGGAATCAGCCCCAGCATTTT. This rearrangement joins TRBV2 to TRBJ1-5; TRBD1 is a possible D gene (6 bases). CDR3 size: 17 residues. Germline-derived CDR1 and CDR2 are SNHLY and FYNNEI. V lost 5 bases and J lost 4, with 21 bases in between.

The chain combines TRBV11-2 with TRBJ1-2, with D unclear. CDR3 length: 15 residues. Trimming took 4 bases from V and 4 from J, leaving 16 bases between them. The germline V gene encodes CDR1 SGHAT and CDR2 FQNNGV. In DNA form, the CDR3 reads TGTGCCAGCAGCTCTCTGACCGATGGAGCCTATGGCTACACCTTC. Translation: CASSSLTDGAYGYTF.

The chain couples TRBV5-1 to TRBJ1-5, with TRBD1 matching over 9 bases. The CDR3 covers 15 residues. Germline V CDR1 and CDR2: SGHRS, YFSETQ. V gave up 3 bases and J gave up 7 bases; unmatched junction bases: 8. The DNA for the CDR3 is TGCGCCAGCAGCTCGACAGGGGGAACGGAGCAGCCCCAGCATTTT. As protein: CASSSTGGTEQPQHF.

This clone came up once. The V gene is TRBV5-1, the J gene TRBJ1-5, with D uncertain. Trimming took 0 bases from V and 4 from J, leaving 11 bases between them. The CDR3 loop spans 15 amino acids. In germline, CDR1 is SGHRS, CDR2 YFSETQ. The CDR3 loop is CASSLAGLGNQPQHF. As DNA, the CDR3 is TGCGCCAGCAGCTTGGCGGGGTTAGGTAATCAGCCCCAGCATTTT. The full variable domain, completed using reference TRBV5-1 and TRBJ1-5, is KAGVTQTPRYLIKTRGQQVTLSCSPISGHRSVSWYQQTPGQGLQFLFEYFSETQRNKGNFPGRFSGRQFSNSRSEMNVSTLELGDSALYLCASSLAGLGNQPQHFGDGTRLSIL.

The rearrangement uses TRBV5-6 and TRBJ2-6; D remains unclear. Germline CDR1 SGHDT, CDR2 YYEEEE. The CDR3 spans 13 residues. Between the trimmed V and J ends, which lost 6 bases and 4 bases, there was a span of 8 bases. DNA for the CDR3: TGTGCCAGCAAACGTAGCGGGGCCAACGTCCTGACTTTC. It codes for CASKRSGANVLTF.

The chain combines TRBV5-1 with TRBJ2-1; 9 bases align to TRBD1. From germline, CDR1 is SGHRS and CDR2 YFSETQ. The V segment lost 4 bases and the J segment 7 bases; nucleotides outside the gene matches: 6. This CDR3 has 14 amino acids. The CDR3 bases are TGCGCCAGCAGCCGGACAGGGGAGGAAAATGAGCAGTTCTTC. Its protein is CASSRTGEENEQFF.

The chain couples TRBV11-2 to TRBJ2-1; D is possibly TRBD1 (6 bases). The CDR3 has 15 residues. V dropped 4 bases and J dropped 4 bases, with 14 bases sitting between them. CDR1 is SGHAT, CDR2 FQNNGV, per germline. CDR3 sequence reads: CASSSTLDSYNEQFF. The CDR3 DNA is TGTGCCAGCAGCTCTACACTGGACAGTTACAATGAGCAGTTCTTC.

This chain uses TRBV28 with TRBJ1-5, with D tentatively TRBD1 (5 bases). This CDR3 is 16 amino acids long. V lost 6 bases, J lost 0 bases, and 15 bases lay in between. Germline CDR1 reads MDHEN; CDR2 reads SYDVKM. The CDR3 is CASRLYGRGSNQPQHF. The DNA for the CDR3 is TGTGCCAGCAGGCTATATGGTAGGGGTAGCAATCAGCCCCAGCATTTT.

This sequence joins TRBV10-3 and TRBJ1-1; 8 positions agree with TRBD1. CDR1 ENHRY and CDR2 SYGVKD come from the germline V gene. The CDR3 loop spans 14 amino acids. V lost 7 bases to trimming and J lost 4 bases; unmatched junction nucleotides: 8. Written as DNA, the CDR3 is TGTGCCATCACTACGGGGCAGGGGGCCACTGAAGCTTTCTTT. Its protein product is CAITTGQGATEAFF.

J is TRBJ1-2 and V is TRBV5-6, with TRBD1 identical over 7 bases. The CDR3 has 16 residues. Trimming removed 1 base from V and 0 bases from J; junction bases left unmatched: 6. The germline V gene encodes CDR1 SGHDT and CDR2 YYEEEE. CDR3 sequence: CASSLQDRIANYGYTF. The CDR3, as DNA: TGTGCCAGCAGCTTGCAGGACAGGATCGCTAACTATGGCTACACCTTC.

The V call is TRBV6-6, the J call TRBJ2-3; 7 bases match TRBD2. V dropped 6 bases and J dropped 0; count of bases not matched to a gene: 9. This CDR3 is built from 16 residues. Germline values: CDR1 MNHNY, CDR2 SVGAGI (reference sequence). The CDR3 spells CASRPQGGSSTDTQYF. In nucleotides, the CDR3 is TGTGCCAGCAGGCCTCAAGGCGGGAGTAGCACAGATACGCAGTATTTT.

The chain uses TRBV9 and TRBJ1-4, with D possibly being TRBD1 (5 bases). This CDR3 is 17 amino acids long. With 4 bases removed from V and 7 bases from J, the gap between germline ends came to 23 bases. Germline lookup yields CDR1 SGDLS and CDR2 YYNGEE. The CDR3 nucleotides are TGTGCCAGCAGCAGTCCCCCAGGGCCCGGTAGTGTTGAAAAACTGTTTTTT. Amino acid sequence: CASSSPPGPGSVEKLFF.

The chain couples TRBV4-1 to TRBJ1-5; 7 positions match TRBD1. Germline V gene data show CDR1 as MGHRA and CDR2 as YSYEKL. The J segment lost 2 bases and the V segment lost 3 bases, leaving 4 bases of the junction unmatched. The CDR3 loop spans 15 amino acids. CDR3 amino acids: CASSHRGTGNQPQHF. The CDR3 DNA sequence: TGCGCCAGCAGCCACAGGGGGACCGGCAATCAGCCCCAGCATTTT.

The J gene is TRBJ2-1, the V gene TRBV7-6, with 8 nucleotides matching TRBD1. The CDR3 spans 17 residues. The V gene end was trimmed by 5 bases and the J gene end by 5 bases; junction bases not matched to a gene: 14. Germline CDR1 is SGHVS and CDR2 is FNYEAQ. Here the CDR3 reads CASSSLGLGRGHNEQFF. CDR3 nucleotides: TGTGCCAGCAGCAGTTTGGGTTTGGGCAGGGGGCACAATGAGCAGTTCTTC.

V usage is TRBV6-6 and J usage is TRBJ2-5; TRBD2 is a possible D gene (5 bases). Germline values: CDR1 MNHNY, CDR2 SVGAGI (reference sequence). The CDR3 is 12 amino acids. V lost 6 bases and J lost 11, with 16 bases in between. CDR3 DNA: TGTGCCAGCAGCCGGGTGGGTGGGGAGCAGTACTTC. Protein sequence: CASSRVGGEQYF.